The 4 T cell receptor beta chains below were found in one sample sequenced in a study of control samples from healthy donors and cancer patients. Generated by immunoSEQ multiplex PCR, the TCRdb table keeps only in-frame clones and is missing some. The sample has some 130,000 clones, approximately 86% seen once. The sequenced material came from blood. These receptors were taken from a woman in her thirties in good health.

The sample holds one count of this clone. J is TRBJ1-2 and V is TRBV30; D unresolved. The germline gives CDR1 GTSNPN, CDR2 SVGIG (reference sequence). Trimming pared 1 base from V and 8 bases from J, leaving 14 bases between. CDR3 size: 13 residues. The CDR3 region is CAWSGWGLLGYTF. For the CDR3, the DNA is TGTGCCTGGAGTGGTTGGGGTTTGCTGGGCTACACCTTC.

V gene TRBV3-1 (or the pseudogene TRBV3-2) combines with J gene TRBJ2-7; TRBD2 aligns across 14 bases. CDR1 is LGHDT and CDR2 is YNNKEL in the germline V gene (reference sequence). CDR3 length: 20 residues. V lost 5 bases, J lost 2 bases, and 17 bases stayed unmatched. The CDR3 reads CASSEGARTSGRTFAYEQYF. Written as DNA, the CDR3 is TGTGCCAGCAGCGAAGGGGCTCGGACTAGCGGGAGGACGTTCGCCTACGAGCAGTACTTC.

This clone was recorded once. This chain connects TRBV7-9 to TRBJ2-7; D not resolved. This CDR3 comprises 13 residues. Looked up from germline, CDR1 is SEHNR and CDR2 is FQNEAQ (reference sequence). V was trimmed by 0 bases and J by 7 bases, leaving 10 bases between them. The CDR3 loop is CASSLARSWEQYF. As DNA, the CDR3 is TGTGCCAGCAGCTTAGCGAGGAGTTGGGAGCAGTACTTC.

The chain couples TRBV12-3 or TRBV12-4 to TRBJ2-1; D is uncertain. This CDR3 has 13 residues. V shed 1 base and J shed 6 bases, with 7 bases lying between them. CDR3 DNA: TGTGCCAGCAGTTTAGGCCCACGCAATGAGCAGTTCTTC. Protein sequence: CASSLGPRNEQFF.